The 25 T cell receptor beta chains below all came from one sample that was sequenced in a study of control samples from healthy donors and cancer patients. Sequencing used immunoSEQ multiplex PCR; TCRdb keeps in-frame clones, though not all of them. The sample lists 150,000 to 200,000 clones; about 91% were seen once. Sequences were obtained from blood. The receptors here all came from a woman aged 40 to 50 in good health.

This clone was counted a single time. The chain combines TRBV5-8 with TRBJ1-5, with D unclear. Germline V gene lookup returns CDR1 SGHTS and CDR2 YDEGEE. V was trimmed by 0 bases and J by 7 bases, leaving 5 bases between them. The CDR3 contains 12 residues. CDR3 residues: CASSLGYQPQHF. DNA for the CDR3: TGTGCCAGCAGCTTGGGTTACCAGCCCCAGCATTTT.

The chain joins TRBV20-1 to TRBJ1-4, with TRBD1 as a possible D gene (5 bases). This CDR3 has 11 amino acids. Germline assignment: CDR1 DFQATT and CDR2 SNEGSKA (reference sequence). V lost 5 bases and J 8 bases, leaving 9 bases between the germline ends. The CDR3 sequence: CSARGAEKLFF. The CDR3 coding sequence is TGCAGTGCTCGCGGGGCGGAAAAACTGTTTTTT.

V is TRBV27 and J is TRBJ2-2; maybe TRBD2 (5 bases). This CDR3 is 15 amino acids long. Trimming took 1 base from V and 1 from J, leaving 7 bases between them. Germline V gene data show CDR1 as MNHEY and CDR2 as SMNVEV (reference sequence). CDR3 in amino acids: CASSLLEGNTGELFF. CDR3 DNA sequence: TGTGCCAGCAGTTTATTAGAGGGGAACACCGGGGAGCTGTTTTTT.

The rearrangement joins TRBV2 to TRBJ2-1; 11 bases align to TRBD2. CDR3 size: 13 residues. Germline V CDR1 and CDR2: SNHLY, FYNNEI. Trimming removed 4 bases from V and 15 bases from J; junction bases left unmatched: 8. CDR3 in amino acids: CASSVTSGAFGFF. Here the CDR3 DNA reads TGTGCCAGCAGTGTGACTAGCGGGGCCTTCGGGTTCTTC.

The chain is built from TRBV5-1 and TRBJ1-5, with D perhaps TRBD1 (5 bases). CDR3 size: 15 residues. V gave up 3 bases and J gave up 3 bases, with 13 bases separating them. Germline assignment: CDR1 SGHRS and CDR2 YFSETQ. The CDR3 region is CASSSVGGINQPQHF. In nucleotides, the CDR3 is TGCGCCAGCAGCTCCGTCGGGGGAATCAATCAGCCCCAGCATTTT.

The chain joins TRBV9 to TRBJ2-3, with 9 bases that match TRBD2. Germline CDR1 is SGDLS and CDR2 is YYNGEE. CDR3 length: 15 amino acids. Trimming took 4 bases from V and 4 from J; bases not matched to a gene: 7. The CDR3 is CASSPLAGLADTQYF. The DNA for the CDR3 is TGTGCCAGCAGCCCCCTAGCGGGGCTGGCAGATACGCAGTATTTT.

This chain uses TRBV6-5 with TRBJ2-6, with a possible D match to TRBD2 (6 bases). Germline V gives CDR1 MNHEY, CDR2 SVGAGI. Trimming took 2 bases from V and 2 from J, leaving 10 bases between them. The CDR3 consists of 16 residues. CDR3 coding DNA: TGTGCCAGCAGTTACCAGGGACTTGCTGGGGCCAACGTCCTGACTTTC. Translation gives CASSYQGLAGANVLTF.

The table lists this clone with a count of one. CDR3 coding DNA: TGTGCCAGCAGTTTGGACTTTAGCGGGAGGACTTACAATGAGCAGTTCTTC. Translating it yields CASSLDFSGRTYNEQFF. The chain couples TRBV28 to TRBJ2-1; 10 bases are a match to TRBD2. The length of the CDR3 is 17 residues. Losses at the gene ends were 3 bases for V and 4 bases for J; bases not matched to a gene: 9. Germline-derived CDR1 and CDR2 are MDHEN and SYDVKM.

J is TRBJ2-1 and V is TRBV5-1; D gene uncertain. Germline CDR1 and CDR2: SGHRS and YFSETQ. V lost 0 bases, J lost 7 bases, and 17 bases lay in between. CDR3 length: 16 amino acids. For the CDR3, the DNA is TGCGCCAGCAGCTTGGTTCCCGAGAGAAGTGGGAATGAGCAGTTCTTC. Residues: CASSLVPERSGNEQFF.

The chain couples TRBV29-1 to TRBJ2-7, with D uncertain. This CDR3 comprises 12 residues. V was pared by 3 bases and J by 1 base, with 7 bases between. The germline V gene has CDR1 SQVTM and CDR2 ANQGSEA. The CDR3 loop reads CSVEDGSYEQYF. In nucleotides, the CDR3 is TGCAGCGTTGAGGACGGATCCTACGAGCAGTACTTC.

This clone was recorded only once. This chain links TRBV7-7 with TRBJ1-2; tentative D call: TRBD1 (5 bases). The ends were cut back, 5 bases at V and 4 bases at J, with 14 bases in the middle. The germline V gene encodes CDR1 SSHAT and CDR2 FNYEAQ (reference sequence). CDR3 size: 14 residues. CDR3 DNA sequence: TGTGCCAGCAGCCCCCTTGGGGGTGGCTATGGCTACACCTTC. Amino acid sequence: CASSPLGGGYGYTF.

This chain connects TRBV10-3 to TRBJ1-1, with TRBD1 as a possible D gene (6 bases). The germline V and J ends were trimmed by 10 bases and 5 bases, with 20 bases remaining between them. Germline V gene data show CDR1 as ENHRY and CDR2 as SYGVKD. CDR3 size: 14 residues. For the CDR3, the DNA is TGTGCCACACCGGACAGAAGGTCGTGGACTGAAGCTTTCTTT. Its protein is CATPDRRSWTEAFF.

This clone was seen only once. This chain connects TRBV5-1 to TRBJ1-3; 8 nucleotides align to TRBD1. There are 15 residues in the CDR3. CDR1 and CDR2 (germline): SGHRS, YFSETQ. The V and J ends lost 4 bases and 4 bases, in that order; junction bases with no gene match: 7. CDR3 DNA: TGCGCCAGCAGCCCGGGACAGGTTGGAGGAAACACCATATATTTT. It yields the protein CASSPGQVGGNTIYF.

This sequence joins TRBV5-1 and TRBJ2-3, with D perhaps TRBD1 (6 bases). The CDR3 runs to 16 residues. The germline V gene has CDR1 SGHRS and CDR2 YFSETQ. Trimming pared 0 bases from V and 0 bases from J, leaving 11 bases between. The CDR3 DNA reads TGCGCCAGCAGCTTGGAGGGGGACGGGAGCACAGATACGCAGTATTTT. Translating gives CASSLEGDGSTDTQYF.

This chain connects TRBV24-1 to TRBJ2-3; D gene uncertain. The germline V gene encodes CDR1 KGHDR and CDR2 SFDVKD. The V end lost 1 base, the J end lost 8 bases, and 6 bases lay between the germline ends. There are 12 residues in the CDR3. Here the CDR3 reads CATSDFGVTQYF. CDR3 sequence (DNA): TGTGCCACCAGTGATTTTGGGGTTACGCAGTATTTT.

The rearrangement uses TRBV7-3 and TRBJ1-1, with D possibly TRBD1 on 6 matching bases. This CDR3 is 15 amino acids long. Germline V gives CDR1 SGHTA, CDR2 FQGTGA. The V and J ends lost 5 bases and 4 bases respectively, with 17 bases between them. CDR3 region: CASSPSGGPTTEAFF. The CDR3 DNA reads as TGTGCCAGCAGCCCATCGGGGGGGCCGACCACTGAAGCTTTCTTT.

J is TRBJ2-1 and V is TRBV9; D remains ambiguous. The V gene lost 0 bases and the J gene lost 1 base, with 8 bases spanning the gap. The CDR3 covers 15 residues. Germline CDR1 is SGDLS and CDR2 is YYNGEE. In DNA, the CDR3 is TGTGCCAGCAGCGTAGAAGGGTTATCCTACAATGAGCAGTTCTTC. Protein: CASSVEGLSYNEQFF.

The V and J genes are TRBV29-1 and TRBJ2-5; no definite D call. The CDR3 is made up of 12 amino acids. V lost 5 bases, J lost 5 bases, and 12 bases lay in between. The germline V gene encodes CDR1 SQVTM and CDR2 ANQGSEA. CDR3 DNA sequence: TGCAGCGTTACCCCCTCCGGGGAGACCCAGTACTTC. This encodes CSVTPSGETQYF.

The V call is TRBV5-1, the J call TRBJ2-2, with 8 bases that match TRBD1. The CDR3 runs 17 residues. Germline CDR1 SGHRS, CDR2 YFSETQ. V lost 3 bases to trimming and J lost 1 base; unmatched junction nucleotides: 8. The CDR3 region has the DNA TGCGCCAGCAGCTGGGAAACAGGGGGACTGAACACCGGGGAGCTGTTTTTT. This sequence encodes CASSWETGGLNTGELFF.

V is TRBV27 and J is TRBJ2-2; no reliable D call. CDR1 and CDR2 (germline): MNHEY, SMNVEV (reference sequence). The CDR3 has 16 amino acids. V was shortened by 0 bases and J by 1 base, with 9 bases between the two germline ends. CDR3: CASSLSGGLNTGELFF. DNA of the CDR3: TGTGCCAGCAGTTTATCAGGCGGCCTGAACACCGGGGAGCTGTTTTTT.

The J gene is TRBJ1-6, the V gene TRBV5-4; unclear D gene. V dropped 2 bases and J dropped 7 bases, with 7 bases sitting between them. Germline CDR1 is SGHNT and CDR2 is YYREEE (reference sequence). This CDR3 comprises 13 residues. The CDR3 bases are TGTGCCAGCAGCTTACCCGAAAATTCACCCCTCCACTTT. Translation: CASSLPENSPLHF.

J is TRBJ2-5 and V is TRBV9, with 7 positions matching TRBD2. Per germline, CDR1 SGDLS and CDR2 YYNGEE. The V segment lost 4 bases and the J segment 5 bases; nucleotides outside the gene matches: 14. The CDR3 runs 16 residues. CDR3 protein: CASSLGGRALPETQYF. The CDR3, as DNA: TGTGCCAGCAGCCTCGGAGGGAGGGCCCTTCCGGAGACCCAGTACTTC.

This chain joins TRBV5-1 and TRBJ1-2, with 9 positions matching TRBD1. The CDR3 totals 15 residues. Germline assignment: CDR1 SGHRS and CDR2 YFSETQ. Trimming took 4 bases from V and 3 from J; bases not matched to a gene: 7. The CDR3 loop is CASSIRDRVYYGYTF. In DNA, the CDR3 is TGCGCCAGCAGCATACGGGACAGGGTTTACTATGGCTACACCTTC. The full variable domain, its missing parts supplied by reference TRBV5-1 and TRBJ1-2, is KAGVTQTPRYLIKTRGQQVTLSCSPISGHRSVSWYQQTPGQGLQFLFEYFSETQRNKGNFPGRFSGRQFSNSRSEMNVSTLELGDSALYLCASSIRDRVYYGYTFGSGTRLTVV.

The chain uses TRBV7-8 and TRBJ1-1; D gene uncertain. CDR1 is SGHVS, CDR2 FQNEAQ, per germline. Trimming cost V 6 bases and J 1 base, with 9 bases left between them. This CDR3 has 13 residues. In nucleotides, the CDR3 is TGTGCCAGCAGGTTTCCGGGGAACACTGAAGCTTTCTTT. It codes for CASRFPGNTEAFF.

This chain joins TRBV29-1 and TRBJ2-7; D may be TRBD1 (7 bases). The CDR3 is 15 residues long. With 0 bases removed from V and 1 base from J, the gap between germline ends came to 13 bases. The germline gives CDR1 SQVTM, CDR2 ANQGSEA. The CDR3 is CSVEDRRGVSYEQYF. The CDR3 DNA sequence: TGCAGCGTTGAAGATCGCAGGGGGGTATCCTACGAGCAGTACTTC.